This entry lists 10 T cell receptor beta chains sequenced from one sample in a study of blood T cell repertoires in COVID-19 (dated by TCRdb to 2018 to 2021). Libraries were built with the immunoSEQ multiplex PCR assay. This immuneACCESS table, as held by TCRdb, lists in-frame sequences with V and J called but not all clones. Of the missing ones, under half trace to an unresolved V gene in checked studies; the others have no known cause. The sample table holds around 130,000 clones, of which around 81% were seen once. Together, the top ten hold 11% of the sample. The sample comprised peripheral blood. The receptors shown here come from a human donor in a cohort sampled during active COVID-19.

The V and J genes are TRBV9 and TRBJ2-5, with 12 bases identical to TRBD2. Germline V gene lookup returns CDR1 SGDLS and CDR2 YYNGEE. The CDR3 loop spans 16 amino acids. The V and J ends lost 3 bases and 1 base, in that order; junction bases with no gene match: 4. The DNA for the CDR3 is TGTGCCAGCAGCGGGCTAGCGGGGGGGTTCCAAGAGACCCAGTACTTC. This translates into CASSGLAGGFQETQYF.

The V gene is TRBV5-4, the J gene TRBJ2-5; 10 bases match TRBD2. The CDR3 extends over 15 amino acids. The V and J ends lost 3 bases and 3 bases, in that order; junction bases with no gene match: 5. Germline V gives CDR1 SGHNT, CDR2 YYREEE (reference sequence). The CDR3 is CASSYYSGGKETQYF. Here the CDR3 DNA reads TGTGCCAGCAGCTACTATAGCGGGGGGAAAGAGACCCAGTACTTC.

This clone showed up just once. The chain is built from TRBV6-6 and TRBJ1-2; TRBD1 aligns across 10 bases. J gave up 3 bases and V 6 bases, and 4 bases lay outside the gene matches. Germline V gene data show CDR1 as MNHNY and CDR2 as SVGAGI (reference sequence). The CDR3 has 14 amino acids. CDR3 sequence reads: CASRRGTGDYGYTF. The CDR3 nucleotides read TGTGCCAGCAGGAGAGGGACAGGGGACTATGGCTACACCTTC.

The chain joins TRBV12-3 or TRBV12-4 to TRBJ2-2; no definite D call. With 5 bases removed from V and 3 bases from J, the gap between germline ends came to 7 bases. CDR3 length: 13 residues. The CDR3 coding sequence is TGTGCCAGCAGTAACACAGACACCGGGGAGCTGTTTTTT. The encoded protein is CASSNTDTGELFF.

This clone has only one observation. This chain links TRBV28 with TRBJ2-7; D is ambiguous. The CDR3 is 12 amino acids. CDR1 and CDR2 (germline): MDHEN, SYDVKM. The V end was cut by 5 bases, the J end by 7 bases, with 12 bases between. The CDR3 loop reads CASSRATLEQYF. CDR3 DNA sequence: TGTGCCAGCAGTCGCGCTACGTTGGAGCAGTACTTC.

Only a few counts were recorded for this clone. The V gene is TRBV19, the J gene TRBJ1-1; TRBD1 matches 11 bases. J gave up 6 bases and V 5 bases, and 14 bases lay outside the gene matches. Germline assignment: CDR1 LNHDA and CDR2 SQIVND (reference sequence). The CDR3 runs to 17 residues. The CDR3 sequence is CASSGQGARRDSSEAFF. CDR3 nucleotides: TGTGCCAGTAGTGGACAGGGGGCGCGAAGGGATAGTTCTGAAGCTTTCTTT. Supplemented by reference TRBV19 and TRBJ1-1, the full variable domain reads DGGITQSPKYLFRKEGQNVTLSCEQNLNHDAMYWYRQDPGQGLRLIYYSQIVNDFQKGDIAEGYSVSREKKESFPLTVTSAQKNPTAFYLCASSGQGARRDSSEAFFGQGTRLTVV.

This rearrangement joins TRBV6-5 to TRBJ2-7, with 10 bases fitting TRBD1. Germline CDR1 reads MNHEY; CDR2 reads SVGAGI. CDR3 length equals 13 residues. J lost 4 bases, V lost 5 bases, and 2 bases had no gene match. The CDR3 here is CASSMDRGYEQYF. The CDR3 nucleotides are TGTGCCAGCAGTATGGACAGGGGGTACGAGCAGTACTTC.

The V and J genes are TRBV21-1 and TRBJ1-3. TRBV21-1 is a known pseudogene. This CDR3 is 14 amino acids long. This chain's CDR3 is CASRALTTGNTIYF. The CDR3 nucleotides read TGTGCCAGCAGGGCACTAACTACTGGAAACACCATATATTTT.

The chain joins TRBV3-1 (or the pseudogene TRBV3-2) to TRBJ2-7; 7 nucleotides line up with TRBD2. Germline V lookup: CDR1 LGHDT, CDR2 YNNKEL (reference sequence). Trimming took 3 bases from V and 2 from J; bases not matched to a gene: 7. The CDR3 has 15 amino acids. In nucleotides, the CDR3 is TGTGCCAGCAGCCAGGGGGGGAGGCGTCCCTACGAGCAGTACTTC. This encodes CASSQGGRRPYEQYF.

The J gene is TRBJ1-4, the V gene TRBV5-1, with TRBD1 identical over 7 bases. Germline V gene data show CDR1 as SGHRS and CDR2 as YFSETQ. After removal of 1 base from V and 4 bases from J, the junction contained 7 bases not matched to a gene. The CDR3 is made up of 16 amino acids. This CDR3 reads CASSLMAGGNNEKLFF. The CDR3 bases are TGCGCCAGCAGCTTGATGGCAGGGGGAAATAATGAAAAACTGTTTTTT.